This TCR beta chain was identified in a study of human T cells and chemical hapten exposure. Notes on the study in general: It should be noted that donors had alopecia, so their immune response may differ from healthy people's.

This clonotype came up many times. The antigen remains undetermined. This CDR3 has 13 amino acids. The V gene's germline CDR1 is MNHNS and CDR2 SASEGT. Trimming removed 8 bases from V and 7 bases from J; junction bases left unmatched: 6. Time point of the sample: patch test 2, 6 weeks after DPC sensitization. The treatment denotes: therapeutic diphenylcyclopropenone sensitization with weekly scalp DPC. Ahead of each patch test application, blood was drawn. TCRdb passed the RACE reads through MiXCR, listing each CDR3 protein once. The sample carries some 70,000 distinct CDR3 sequences, 10% recorded once.

The rearrangement joins TRBV6-1 to TRBJ2-1; 9 bases fit TRBD2. Sequences were derived from whole blood, sampled in connection with sensitization to the hapten diphenylcyclopropenone (DPC). This sequence was found in a woman aged 45-60 years with alopecia areata. Some clones in this sample may be carry-over from other donors' samples. CDR3 in DNA: TGTGCCAGCGGAAGTCTAGCGGGAAATGAGCAGTTCTTC. It translates to CASGSLAGNEQFF.